These 19 T cell receptor beta chains were all obtained from the same sample, sequenced in a study of blood T cell repertoires in COVID-19 (dated by TCRdb to about 2020). Receptor amplification or capture employed the immunoSEQ multiplex PCR assay. The clones in this table, taken by TCRdb from immuneACCESS, are in-frame only. Not every clone is retained; where verified, under half of the shortfall comes from an unresolved V gene, and the cause of the rest is unknown. Across this sample there are roughly 65,000 clones, with roughly 85% seen only once. 35% to 50% of the sample rests with the top ten. The sample was peripheral blood. All receptors derive from a human donor in a cohort sampled during active COVID-19.

The chain carries TRBV4-1 and TRBJ2-6; D may be TRBD1 (6 bases). V lost 1 base and J 0 bases, leaving 13 bases between the germline ends. The CDR3 has 18 residues. The germline V gene has CDR1 MGHRA and CDR2 YSYEKL. The CDR3 protein is CASSQGSTGHSGANVLTF. The CDR3 DNA is TGCGCCAGCAGCCAAGGCTCGACAGGCCACTCTGGGGCCAACGTCCTGACTTTC.

CDR3 sequence reads: CATSDPGGPGELFF. The CDR3 DNA reads as TGTGCCACCAGTGATCCGGGGGGCCCCGGGGAGCTGTTTTTT. The J gene is TRBJ2-2, the V gene TRBV24-1, with a weak D call TRBD2 (7 bases). Trimming cost V 3 bases and J 6 bases, with 10 bases left between them. Germline-derived CDR1 and CDR2 are KGHDR and SFDVKD. This CDR3 has 14 residues.

Points on this clone: The DNA is left out, because the CDR3 cannot be placed on it with certainty; the CDR3 is given as TCRdb lists it. The genes are TRBV21-1 and TRBJ1-5. TRBV21-1 is termed a pseudogene. The CDR3 region is 15 residues in length, termini included. The CDR3 protein is CASSSFGEGNQPQHF.

The rearrangement joins TRBV5-6 to TRBJ2-1; 10 bases map to TRBD1. The length of the CDR3 is 16 residues. Germline loops: CDR1 SGHDT, CDR2 YYEEEE. V lost 1 base, J lost 10 bases, and 11 bases stayed unmatched. Written as DNA, the CDR3 is TGTGCCAGCAGCTTGATACCGGGACAGGGGAGAGGGGAGCAGTTCTTC. Protein product: CASSLIPGQGRGEQFF.

The chain recombines TRBV11-2 with TRBJ2-3; 12 positions match TRBD2. Germline-derived CDR1 and CDR2 are SGHAT and FQNNGV. This CDR3 has 16 residues. V was clipped by 3 bases and J by 2 bases; unmatched bases: 3. The chain's CDR3 is CASSFGLAGITDTQYF. The CDR3 DNA sequence: TGTGCCAGCAGCTTCGGACTAGCGGGGATCACAGATACGCAGTATTTT.

The J gene is TRBJ1-6, the V gene TRBV19, with D uncertain. This CDR3 has 13 residues. CDR1 and CDR2 (germline): LNHDA, SQIVND (reference sequence). V lost 9 bases, J lost 10 bases, and 16 bases lay in between. The CDR3 DNA reads TGTGCCAGCAGCGGCGGGAAGCGGTCACCCCTCCACTTT. Translated: CASSGGKRSPLHF.

The chain uses TRBV4-2 and TRBJ1-4; 8 nucleotides match TRBD1. The V gene end was trimmed by 4 bases and the J gene end by 8 bases; junction bases not matched to a gene: 12. This CDR3 contains 16 residues. CDR1 and CDR2 (germline): LGHNA, YNFKEQ. The CDR3 here is CASSPAQGAGEEKLFF. The CDR3 DNA is TGTGCCAGCAGCCCCGCCCAGGGGGCAGGGGAAGAAAAACTGTTTTTT.

V gene TRBV3-1 (or the pseudogene TRBV3-2) combines with J gene TRBJ1-3; D remains ambiguous. The CDR3 is 17 amino acids. V was cut by 2 bases and J by 4 bases, with 18 bases left in between. Germline V gives CDR1 LGHDT, CDR2 YNNKEL (reference sequence). For the CDR3, the DNA is TGTGCCAGCAGCCAATCCCGGATAGGAGGGCAAGGAAACACCATATATTTT. It yields the protein CASSQSRIGGQGNTIYF.

There are a few counts of this clone. The CDR3, as DNA: TGTGCCAGCTCACGTATCCCGGGACAGGGGTCGGCAGATACGCAGTATTTT. Translating gives CASSRIPGQGSADTQYF. This rearrangement joins TRBV18 to TRBJ2-3; TRBD1 matches at 10 bases. There are 17 residues in the CDR3. The ends lost 4 bases at V and 4 bases at J; junction bases unmatched: 11. Germline V gene data show CDR1 as KGHSH and CDR2 as LQKENI.

The gene calls are TRBV7-9 and TRBJ2-5, with TRBD1 matching over 7 bases. V lost 6 bases to trimming and J lost 2 bases; unmatched junction nucleotides: 6. Germline loops: CDR1 SEHNR, CDR2 FQNEAQ (reference sequence). This CDR3 has 14 amino acids. The CDR3: CASSRTRGQETQYF. The CDR3 nucleotides read TGTGCCAGCAGTCGAACCAGGGGGCAAGAGACCCAGTACTTC.

The V call is TRBV4-2, the J call TRBJ1-6; 7 bases align to TRBD1. Unmatched junction bases numbered 8, after V lost 2 bases and J lost 7 bases. The CDR3 covers 16 residues. In germline, CDR1 is LGHNA, CDR2 YNFKEQ. CDR3 in DNA: TGTGCCAGCAGCCAAACTCTAACAGGGGTCAATTCACCCCTCCACTTT. Residues: CASSQTLTGVNSPLHF.

V usage is TRBV30 and J usage is TRBJ2-5; the match to TRBD1 covers 10 bases. CDR1 is GTSNPN and CDR2 is SVGIG in the germline V gene (reference sequence). This CDR3 has 12 residues. CDR3 in amino acids: CVATGGGETQYF. CDR3 coding DNA: TGTGTCGCGACAGGGGGCGGCGAGACCCAGTACTTC. Full variable domain (outside the CDR3, taken from reference TRBV30 and TRBJ2-5): SQTIHQWPATLVQPVGSPLSLECTVEGTSNPNLYWYRQAAGRGLQLLFYSVGIGQISSEVPQNLSASRPQDRQFILSSKKLLLSDSGFYLCVATGGGETQYFGPGTRLLVL.

This chain uses TRBV15 with TRBJ2-5; weak D call: TRBD2 (6 bases). There are 12 residues in the CDR3. V was shortened by 4 bases and J by 4 bases, with 7 bases between the two germline ends. The germline gives CDR1 LNHNV, CDR2 YYDKDF (reference sequence). The CDR3 DNA reads TGTGCCACCAGCACCGGGGGAGAGACCCAGTACTTC. Encoded protein: CATSTGGETQYF.

The chain carries TRBV6-5 and TRBJ2-7; 11 bases are shared with TRBD1. In germline, CDR1 is MNHEY, CDR2 SVGAGI. There are 15 residues in the CDR3. V gave up 3 bases and J gave up 2 bases; unmatched junction bases: 3. This CDR3 is CASSYVGQGAYEQYF. The CDR3 nucleotides read TGTGCCAGCAGTTATGTGGGACAGGGGGCCTACGAGCAGTACTTC.

Comments on this clone: The junction and the germline gene differ at one end; a read error may be behind it. This rearrangement joins TRBV9 to TRBJ1-5; TRBD1 is a possible D gene (6 bases). The CDR3 runs 12 residues. Per the germline V gene, CDR1 is SGDLS and CDR2 is YYNGEE. The CDR3 nucleotides are TGCGCAGATGGGCAGGGGAAGAAGTCCCAGCATTTT. Amino acid sequence: CADGQGKKSQHF.

V gene TRBV7-9 combines with J gene TRBJ2-1, with TRBD2 identical over 10 bases. The CDR3 sequence is 18 residues long. Germline trimming cut 5 bases from V and 1 base from J; bases unmatched to any gene: 11. Germline CDR1 SEHNR, CDR2 FQNEAQ (reference sequence). The CDR3 spells CASSPFPLAGISYNEQFF. The CDR3 DNA reads TGTGCCAGCAGCCCATTCCCACTAGCGGGGATATCCTACAATGAGCAGTTCTTC.

The chain has TRBV11-2 and TRBJ2-5, with 8 bases that match TRBD1. The V gene's germline CDR1 is SGHAT and CDR2 FQNNGV. This CDR3 region has 14 residues. The ends lost 6 bases at V and 1 base at J; junction bases unmatched: 4. CDR3: CASSRDRTQETQYF. CDR3 bases: TGTGCCAGCAGTCGGGACAGGACCCAAGAGACCCAGTACTTC.

The chain has TRBV7-9 and TRBJ2-3; D remains ambiguous. The V gene's germline CDR1 is SEHNR and CDR2 FQNEAQ (reference sequence). This CDR3 region has 11 residues. V lost 4 bases to trimming and J lost 6 bases, with 5 bases between them. CDR3 nucleotide sequence: TGTGCCAGCAGCTCCCAGGATACGCAGTATTTT. It is translated as CASSSQDTQYF.

V usage is TRBV4-1 and J usage is TRBJ1-4, with 7 bases matching TRBD1. This CDR3 contains 16 residues. V shed 4 bases and J 5 bases; nucleotides not matched to a gene: 10. Germline values: CDR1 MGHRA, CDR2 YSYEKL. CDR3 DNA sequence: TGCGCCAGCAGCCCACTGACAGGGAATCAGAATGAAAAACTGTTTTTT. Translating it yields CASSPLTGNQNEKLFF.